Detailed here is one T cell receptor beta chain. The antigen is unknown. This entry is derived from a study of graft-versus-host responses after intestinal transplantation. Overall study: Multivisceral, liver-intestinal, or isolated intestinal transplants were received by the recipients. Induction using anti-thymocyte globulin, followed by tacrolimus and steroids for about three years, was given to all recipients.

General study points: Graft-donor T cell macrochimerism coincided with high graft-versus-host to host-versus-graft clonal ratios in allografts.

Profiled with immunoSEQ multiplex PCR; TCRdb holds only in-frame clones, not every one. The table lists tens of thousands of clones, roughly 95% of them singletons. The material sequenced was PBMCs, taken 156 days after intestinal transplant. The source of this sequence is a human patient who received an intestinal transplant, so some T cells may come from the graft donor.

CDR3 in DNA: TGTGCCAGCAGCTTAGGGACAGCCTACGAGCAGTACTTC. Encoded protein: CASSLGTAYEQYF. J is TRBJ2-7 and V is TRBV7-6; weak D call: TRBD1 (6 bases). The CDR3 runs 13 residues. Trimming took 1 base from V and 2 from J, leaving 6 bases between them. Germline V gene data show CDR1 as SGHVS and CDR2 as FNYEAQ.